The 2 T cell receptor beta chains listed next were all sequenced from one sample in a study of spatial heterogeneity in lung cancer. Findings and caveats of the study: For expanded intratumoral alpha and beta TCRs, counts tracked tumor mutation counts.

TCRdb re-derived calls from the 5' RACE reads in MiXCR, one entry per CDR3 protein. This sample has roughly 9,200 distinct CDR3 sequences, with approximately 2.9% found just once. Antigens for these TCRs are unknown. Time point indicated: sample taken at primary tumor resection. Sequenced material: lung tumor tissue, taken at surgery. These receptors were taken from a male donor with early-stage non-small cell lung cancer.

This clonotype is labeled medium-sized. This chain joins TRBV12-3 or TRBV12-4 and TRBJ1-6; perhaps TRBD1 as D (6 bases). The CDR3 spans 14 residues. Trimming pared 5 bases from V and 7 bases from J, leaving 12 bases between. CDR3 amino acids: CASSRRGDNSPLHF. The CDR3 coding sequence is TGTGCCAGCAGTCGCAGGGGCGACAATTCACCCCTCCACTTT.

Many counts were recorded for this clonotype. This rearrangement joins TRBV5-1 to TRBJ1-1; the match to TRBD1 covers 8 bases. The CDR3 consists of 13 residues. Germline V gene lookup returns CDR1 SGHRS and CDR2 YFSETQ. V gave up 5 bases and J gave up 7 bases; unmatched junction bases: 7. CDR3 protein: CASRDRVLGEAFF. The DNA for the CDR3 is TGCGCCAGCAGGGACAGGGTTCTGGGTGAAGCTTTCTTT.